This is a list of T cell receptor beta chains from one sample in a study of CD8+ T cells in alopecia areata. Measured with immunoSEQ multiplex PCR; TCRdb has only the in-frame clones, and not every one. This table has under 250,000 clones, under 75% appearing once. This specimen consisted of CD4+ T cells sorted from blood, obtained at week 4, from a patient treated with tofacitinib. Receptors were obtained from a human donor with alopecia areata. Both conserved end residues are part of each CDR3. The D gene is left open where the match is weak. The size entry is marked missing in some rows and otherwise reads once, few, many or a size class.

v_call: TRBV4-3
clone_size: .
j_call: TRBJ2-7
d_call: .
cdr3_aa: CASSSPQRRYEQYF
cdr3_nt: TGCGCCAGCAGCTCACCGCAGAGAAGGTACGAGCAGTACTTC

v_call: TRBV2
clone_size: .
j_call: TRBJ2-6
d_call: TRBD2
cdr3_aa: CASSSTSGGSGANVLTF
cdr3_nt: TGTGCCAGCAGTTCGACTAGCGGGGGCTCTGGGGCCAACGTCCTGACTTTC

v_call: TRBV30
clone_size: .
j_call: TRBJ1-3
d_call: .
cdr3_aa: CAWRTGTSGNTIYF
cdr3_nt: TGTGCCTGGAGAACAGGTACCTCTGGAAACACCATATATTTT

v_call: TRBV30
clone_size: .
j_call: TRBJ1-2
d_call: .
cdr3_aa: CAWWREPGYGYTF
cdr3_nt: TGTGCCTGGTGGCGGGAGCCGGGCTACGGCTACACCTTC

v_call: TRBV29-1
clone_size: .
j_call: TRBJ2-3
d_call: .
cdr3_aa: CSVESGYTQYF
cdr3_nt: TGCAGCGTTGAATCAGGGTATACGCAGTATTTT

v_call: TRBV18
clone_size: .
j_call: TRBJ1-1
d_call: TRBD1
cdr3_aa: CASSPRTGVKWTEAFF
cdr3_nt: TGTGCCAGCTCACCTAGGACAGGGGTAAAGTGGACTGAAGCTTTCTTT

v_call: TRBV5-8
clone_size: few
j_call: TRBJ1-5
d_call: .
cdr3_aa: CASIPGPRTDSNQPQHF
cdr3_nt: TGTGCCAGCATCCCCGGGCCTCGGACAGATAGCAATCAGCCCCAGCATTTT

v_call: TRBV1
clone_size: .
j_call: TRBJ1-6
d_call: .
cdr3_aa: CTSSQGPGGISPLHF
cdr3_nt: TGCACCAGCAGCCAAGGACCTGGTGGTATTTCACCCCTCCACTTT

v_call: TRBV5-1
clone_size: few
j_call: TRBJ1-1
d_call: TRBD1
cdr3_aa: CASSSGQGATEAFF
cdr3_nt: TGCGCCAGCAGCAGCGGACAGGGGGCCACTGAAGCTTTCTTT

v_call: TRBV5-1
clone_size: few
j_call: TRBJ2-7
d_call: .
cdr3_aa: CASSLRVQGYEQYF
cdr3_nt: TGCGCCAGCAGCTTACGCGTCCAGGGGTACGAGCAGTACTTC